Listed below are T cell receptor beta chains from one sample, sequenced in a study of cytomegalovirus exposure and HLA in healthy donors. The assay was immunoSEQ multiplex PCR, and TCRdb's table has in-frame clones only and misses some. The table lists fewer than 200,000 clones, around 87% of them singletons, with roughly 1.5% in the top ten. Material: PBMCs. The receptors stem from a woman aged 25 to 39 in good health and CMV-seronegative. The CDR3 runs from the conserved cysteine through the conserved F or W. The order of the fields is J gene, D gene, V gene, clone size, CDR3 DNA, CDR3 protein. A D gene is named only where the DNA matches it firmly. Expanded clones get a size class; other rows say once, few or many, or leave the size out.

TRBJ1-3,-,TRBV25-1,-,TGTGCCAGCAGTGAGTTGGGGGGGGCTGGAAACACCATATATTTT,CASSELGGAGNTIYF
TRBJ1-2,-,TRBV6-6,-,TGTGCCAGCAGTTTCCCTAGGGGCGCGACTAACTATGGCTACACCTTC,CASSFPRGATNYGYTF
TRBJ2-6,TRBD2,TRBV2,-,TGTGCCAGCAGTCCGGGAGCGGGGGGGAGCTCTGGGGCCAACGTCCTGACTTTC,CASSPGAGGSSGANVLTF
TRBJ2-1,-,TRBV7-8,-,TGTGCCAGCAGCGTATCCCCGGGACACACACACCTTTACAATGAGCAGTTCTTC,CASSVSPGHTHLYNEQFF
TRBJ2-2,TRBD1,TRBV29-1,-,TGCAGCGTTCGACGGGACAGAAACACCGGGGAGCTGTTTTTT,CSVRRDRNTGELFF
TRBJ2-2,-,TRBV27,-,TGTGCCATCTCCAGCGCGAACACCGGGGAGCTGTTTTTT,CAISSANTGELFF
TRBJ2-2,TRBD1,TRBV4-1,-,TGCGCCAGCAGCTCCGGGGACAGGGGCGGGGAGCTGTTTTTT,CASSSGDRGGELFF
TRBJ1-4,-,TRBV2,-,TGTGCCAGCACCGCCGAGGGGGTGGGGGAAAAACTGTTTTTT,CASTAEGVGEKLFF
TRBJ1-1,-,TRBV7-7,-,TGTGCCAGCAGCCGTCAGATGAACACTGAAGCTTTCTTT,CASSRQMNTEAFF
TRBJ2-2,-,TRBV2,few,TGTGCCAGCAGTGAAGGTGTAGTTACCGGGGAGCTGTTTTTT,CASSEGVVTGELFF
TRBJ2-5,TRBD1,TRBV2,-,TGTGCCAGCAGTGGGGACAGTCAAGAGACCCAGTACTTC,CASSGDSQETQYF
TRBJ1-4,-,TRBV15,-,TGTGCCACCAGCAGGCCAACAGTTAATGAAAAACTGTTTTTT,CATSRPTVNEKLFF
TRBJ2-7,-,TRBV5-6,-,TGTGCCAGCAGCTTGGTGGTGATTACGGGCGAGCAGTACTTC,CASSLVVITGEQYF
TRBJ2-5,-,TRBV9,-,TGTGCCAGCAGCGTGGGGGGGGGCCTTCTCGAGACCCAGTACTTC,CASSVGGGLLETQYF
TRBJ1-1,-,TRBV2,once,TGTGCCAGCAGTGGGGAGACCCTAATGGCGAACACTGAAGCTTTCTTT,CASSGETLMANTEAFF
TRBJ2-2,-,TRBV4-1,-,TGCGCCAGCAGCCAAGGGCACCCGAACACCGGGGAGCTGTTTTTT,CASSQGHPNTGELFF
TRBJ1-5,-,TRBV5-6,-,TGTGCCAGCAGCTTGGGAACGGGGTATTTTAACCAGCCCCAGCATTTT,CASSLGTGYFNQPQHF
TRBJ1-1,-,TRBV7-2,-,TGTGCCAGCAGCCCGGGGGGAAACACTGAAGCTTTCTTT,CASSPGGNTEAFF
TRBJ2-3,-,TRBV2,-,TGTGCCAGCATGGGAGGGTGGGGGGCTCGAGATACGCAGTATTTT,CASMGGWGARDTQYF
TRBJ1-6,-,TRBV14,-,TGTGCCAGCAGCGTGGGGAGGAATTCACCCCTCCACTTT,CASSVGRNSPLHF
TRBJ1-5,TRBD1,TRBV4-3,-,TGCGCCAGCAGCCAAATAACCGGGACAGGAAGACAGCCCCAGCATTTT,CASSQITGTGRQPQHF
TRBJ1-2,-,TRBV9,-,TGTGCCAGCAGCGTAGCCCTCGGGGAGAACTATGGCTACACCTTC,CASSVALGENYGYTF
TRBJ1-2,-,TRBV29-1,-,TGCAGCGTTGAACAGGGCTCCCCTAACTATGGCTACACCTTC,CSVEQGSPNYGYTF
TRBJ2-1,TRBD2,TRBV30,-,TGTGCCGGCTCTAGCGGGGGGGTACTCTACAATGAGCAGTTCTTC,CAGSSGGVLYNEQFF
TRBJ1-4,-,TRBV9,once,TGTGCCAGCAGCGTATCACAGGCGGAGTACGAAAAACTGTTTTTT,CASSVSQAEYEKLFF
TRBJ1-6,-,TRBV7-9,-,TGTGCCAGCAGCTTTTTTGTGGGCAGGGGATATAATTCACCCCTCCACTTT,CASSFFVGRGYNSPLHF
TRBJ1-2,-,TRBV4-1,-,TGCGCCAGCAGCCTAATCGCGGGGAGCGGACATGGCTACACCTTC,CASSLIAGSGHGYTF
TRBJ2-1,-,TRBV6-6,-,TGTGCCAGCAGGCTGCCAGGGGAATATGAGCAGTTCTTC,CASRLPGEYEQFF
TRBJ2-5,-,TRBV11-2,-,TGTGCCAGCAGCTTTCGCTGGCCACGGGGCCAAGAGACCCAGTACTTC,CASSFRWPRGQETQYF
TRBJ2-1,TRBD2,TRBV2,-,TGTGCCAGCAGTCCGGGACTAGCGGGGGTAGGTGAGCAGTTCTTC,CASSPGLAGVGEQFF
TRBJ2-1,TRBD1,TRBV19,-,TGTGCCAGTAGTATGACAGGGTCCTACAATGAGCAGTTCTTC,CASSMTGSYNEQFF
TRBJ2-5,-,TRBV6-6,once,TGTGCCAGCAGTTATGGGCCCCGAGAGACCCAGTACTTC,CASSYGPRETQYF
TRBJ2-3,-,TRBV27,-,TGTGCCAGCAGTTTAAGGGACATCACAGATACGCAGTATTTT,CASSLRDITDTQYF
TRBJ2-7,-,TRBV29-1,once,TGCAGCGCCACCACACAGGGCTACGAGCAGTACTTC,CSATTQGYEQYF
TRBJ2-3,TRBD1,TRBV19,-,TGTGCCAGTAGTGTCTCCGGGACAGGGTTGGATACGCAGTATTTT,CASSVSGTGLDTQYF
TRBJ2-5,-,TRBV2,-,TGTGCCAGCAGTGATAGGAGCCAAGAGACCCAGTACTTC,CASSDRSQETQYF
TRBJ2-2,TRBD2,TRBV27,-,TGTGCCAGCAGTTCAAGACTAGCGGGGGGCCCCGGGGAGCTGTTTTTT,CASSSRLAGGPGELFF
TRBJ2-7,TRBD1,TRBV7-6,-,TGTGCCAGCAGCTTGGACCCTGGGACAGCCTACGAGCAGTACTTC,CASSLDPGTAYEQYF
TRBJ1-1,-,TRBV7-2,few,TGTGCCAGCAGCTTAGCGCGGCGGGGAGGGGGCACTGAAGCTTTCTTT,CASSLARRGGGTEAFF
TRBJ1-1,TRBD1,TRBV30,-,TGTGCCTGGAGTGTACGACAGGGGTGGACTGAAGCTTTCTTT,CAWSVRQGWTEAFF
TRBJ1-4,-,TRBV27,-,TGTGCCAGCAGTCCATGGGCGGGAACTAATGAAAAACTGTTTTTT,CASSPWAGTNEKLFF
TRBJ1-1,TRBD1,TRBV6-5,-,TGTGCCAGCAGTTCGACCGGGACAGCGAACACTGAAGCTTTCTTT,CASSSTGTANTEAFF
TRBJ2-7,-,TRBV7-9,once,TGTGCCAGCAGCTTAAGCGGTACGAGCTCCTACGAGCAGTACTTC,CASSLSGTSSYEQYF
TRBJ2-2,-,TRBV4-1,-,TGCGCCAGCAGCCAAGCTCAGGGGTCCGGGGAGCTGTTTTTT,CASSQAQGSGELFF
TRBJ2-7,-,TRBV9,-,TGTGCCAGCAGCGTAGAGGGGGAGTACGAGCAGTACTTC,CASSVEGEYEQYF
TRBJ2-3,-,TRBV13,-,TGTGCCAGCAGCTTAGCCGCGGGACGGCCGCAACGGGTTCGTACAGATACGCAGTATTTT,CASSLAAGRPQRVRTDTQYF
TRBJ2-3,TRBD2,TRBV6-4,-,TGTGCCAGCAGTGGGACTAGCGGGGCAGATACGCAGTATTTT,CASSGTSGADTQYF
TRBJ1-2,TRBD1,TRBV6-5,-,TGTGCCAGCAGCGGGACAGCTCTTGGGGGCTACACCTTC,CASSGTALGGYTF
TRBJ1-4,-,TRBV4-2,-,TGTGCCAGCAGCCAACCAGACAGAAGAACTAATGAAAAACTGTTTTTT,CASSQPDRRTNEKLFF
TRBJ1-2,TRBD1,TRBV7-9,-,TGTGCCAGCAGCTCGACAGGGATTGGCTACACCTTC,CASSSTGIGYTF
TRBJ1-2,-,TRBV6-5,once,TGTGCCAGCAGTCGAGACAGGAGTAACTATGGCTACACCTTC,CASSRDRSNYGYTF
TRBJ1-1,-,TRBV30,-,TGTGCCTGGAGTTGGGAGGGGACTGAAGCTTTCTTT,CAWSWEGTEAFF
TRBJ2-5,-,TRBV5-1,-,TGCGCCAGCAGCTTGGAGGTTCAGGGGCCATGGGAGACCCAGTACTTC,CASSLEVQGPWETQYF
TRBJ2-5,-,TRBV11-3,-,TGTGCCAGCTGGAGGGTAAGACAAGAGACCCAGTACTTC,CASWRVRQETQYF
TRBJ2-7,TRBD1,TRBV4-1,-,TGCGCCAGCAGCCAAGATCCCGGGACAGCGAGCTACGAGCAGTACTTC,CASSQDPGTASYEQYF
TRBJ2-1,TRBD2,TRBV5-1,-,TGCGCCAGCAGCTTCCTGACTAGCGGGGGGCACAATGAGCAGTTCTTC,CASSFLTSGGHNEQFF
TRBJ1-1,TRBD1,TRBV4-3,-,TGCGCCAGCAGCCAAGATTTCGACAGGGGGGCCACTGAAGCTTTCTTT,CASSQDFDRGATEAFF